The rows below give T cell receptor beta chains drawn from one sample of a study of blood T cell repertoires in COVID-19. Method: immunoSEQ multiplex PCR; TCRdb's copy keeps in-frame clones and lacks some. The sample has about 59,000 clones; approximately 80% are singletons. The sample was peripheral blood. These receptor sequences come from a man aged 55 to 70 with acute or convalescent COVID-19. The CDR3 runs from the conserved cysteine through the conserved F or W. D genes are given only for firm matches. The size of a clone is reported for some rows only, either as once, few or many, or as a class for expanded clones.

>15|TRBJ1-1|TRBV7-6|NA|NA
CASSLKVGGNTEAFF
TGTGCCAGCAGCTTAAAAGTCGGGGGTAACACTGAAGCTTTCTTT
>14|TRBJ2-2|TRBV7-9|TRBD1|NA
CASERGLDTGELFF
TGTGCCAGTGAGAGGGGGCTTGACACCGGGGAGCTGTTTTTT
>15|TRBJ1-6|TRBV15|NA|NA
CATSRARPSNSPLHF
TGTGCCACCAGCAGAGCTAGGCCTTCTAATTCACCCCTCCACTTT
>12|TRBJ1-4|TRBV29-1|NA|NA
CSVGTANEKLFF
TGCAGCGTTGGGACAGCTAATGAAAAACTGTTTTTT
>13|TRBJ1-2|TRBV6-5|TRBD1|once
CASSRTGGYGYTF
TGTGCCAGCAGCCGGACAGGGGGCTATGGCTACACCTTC
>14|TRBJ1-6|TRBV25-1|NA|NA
CASTAGSYNSPLHF
TGTGCCAGCACCGCGGGCTCCTATAATTCACCCCTCCACTTT
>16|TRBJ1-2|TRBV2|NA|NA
CASKATGHSTNYGYTF
TGTGCCAGCAAAGCCACGGGACACTCGACCAACTATGGCTACACCTTC
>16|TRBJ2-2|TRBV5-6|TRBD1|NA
CASSSYRGQYTGELFF
TGTGCCAGCAGCTCCTACAGGGGGCAGTACACCGGGGAGCTGTTTTTT
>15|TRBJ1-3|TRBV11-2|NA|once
CASSLGPGPGNTIYF
TGTGCCAGCAGCTTAGGTCCGGGTCCTGGAAACACCATATATTTT
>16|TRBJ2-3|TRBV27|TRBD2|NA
CASSLGLAGYTDTQYF
TGTGCCAGCAGTCTGGGACTAGCGGGGTACACAGATACGCAGTATTTT
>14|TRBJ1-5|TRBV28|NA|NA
CASSPREFNQPQHF
TGTGCCAGCAGCCCTCGGGAGTTCAATCAGCCCCAGCATTTT
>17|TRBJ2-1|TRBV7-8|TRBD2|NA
CASSLSGGTSGGNEQFF
TGTGCCAGCAGCTTAAGTGGCGGGACTAGCGGGGGGAATGAGCAGTTCTTC
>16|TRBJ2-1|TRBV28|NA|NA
CASSPPQVSSYNEQFF
TGTGCCAGCAGTCCTCCTCAGGTGAGCTCCTACAATGAGCAGTTCTTC
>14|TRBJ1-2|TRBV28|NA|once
CASSTGAQNYGYTF
TGTGCCAGCAGTACAGGAGCCCAGAACTATGGCTACACCTTC
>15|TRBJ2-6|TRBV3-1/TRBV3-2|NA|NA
CASSRSGSGANVLTF
TGTGCCAGCAGCCGTTCGGGGTCTGGGGCCAACGTCCTGACTTTC
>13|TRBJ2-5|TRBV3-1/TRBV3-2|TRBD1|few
CASTPRGRETQYF
TGTGCCAGCACCCCAAGGGGGCGTGAGACCCAGTACTTC
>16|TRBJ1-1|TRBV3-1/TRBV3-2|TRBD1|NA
CASSPQSTGVWTEAFF
TGTGCCAGCAGCCCCCAGTCAACAGGGGTTTGGACTGAAGCTTTCTTT
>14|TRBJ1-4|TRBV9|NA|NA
CASSPTATNEKLFF
TGTGCCAGCAGCCCAACGGCAACTAATGAAAAACTGTTTTTT
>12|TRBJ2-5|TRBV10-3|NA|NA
CAISESRGTQYF
TGTGCCATCAGTGAGTCAAGGGGGACCCAGTACTTC
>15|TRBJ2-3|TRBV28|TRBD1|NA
CASSLGQGATDTQYF
TGTGCCAGCAGTTTAGGACAGGGGGCCACAGATACGCAGTATTTT
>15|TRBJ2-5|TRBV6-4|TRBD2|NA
CASSEIAGAAETQYF
TGTGCCAGCAGTGAAATAGCGGGGGCTGCGGAGACCCAGTACTTC
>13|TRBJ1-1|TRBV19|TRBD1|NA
CATSTGMGTEAFF
TGTGCCACCTCGACAGGGATGGGCACTGAAGCTTTCTTT
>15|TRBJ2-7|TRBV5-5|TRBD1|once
CASSRQTGDAYEQYF
TGTGCCAGCAGCCGACAAACAGGGGACGCCTACGAGCAGTACTTC
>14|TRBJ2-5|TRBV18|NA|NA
CASSPSGAKETQYF
TGTGCCAGCTCACCTAGCGGTGCGAAAGAGACCCAGTACTTC
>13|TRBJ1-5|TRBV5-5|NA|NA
CASSRDNYQPQHF
TGTGCCAGCAGTCGGGACAACTATCAGCCCCAGCATTTT
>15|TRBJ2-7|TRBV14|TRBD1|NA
CASSQGTGFWYEQYF
TGTGCCAGCAGCCAGGGGACAGGGTTCTGGTACGAGCAGTACTTC
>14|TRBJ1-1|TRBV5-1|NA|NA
CASSFSGVATEAFF
TGCGCCAGCAGCTTTTCAGGGGTAGCCACTGAAGCTTTCTTT
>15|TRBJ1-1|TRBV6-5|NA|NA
CASSSPQGGNTEAFF
TGTGCCAGCAGTTCCCCTCAGGGAGGGAACACTGAAGCTTTCTTT
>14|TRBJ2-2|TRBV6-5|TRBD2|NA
CATKSGGAVGELFF
TGTGCCACCAAGAGCGGGGGGGCGGTCGGGGAGCTGTTTTTT
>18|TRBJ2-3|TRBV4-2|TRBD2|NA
CASSQTSGGHSSTDTQYF
TGTGCCAGCAGCCAAACTAGCGGGGGGCACTCTAGCACAGATACGCAGTATTTT
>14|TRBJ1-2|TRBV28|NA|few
CASSPGGSPYGYTF
TGTGCCAGCAGTCCGGGGGGCTCCCCCTATGGCTACACCTTC
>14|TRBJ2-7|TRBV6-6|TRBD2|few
CASNPTSGGYEQYF
TGTGCCAGCAACCCGACTAGCGGGGGCTACGAGCAGTACTTC
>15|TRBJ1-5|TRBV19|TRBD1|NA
CASSIEQGAGQPQHF
TGTGCCAGTAGTATCGAACAGGGGGCCGGCCAGCCCCAGCATTTT
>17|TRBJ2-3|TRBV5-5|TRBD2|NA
CASSQAPGTSQGDTQYF
TGTGCCAGCAGCCAGGCCCCCGGGACTAGCCAGGGAGATACGCAGTATTTT
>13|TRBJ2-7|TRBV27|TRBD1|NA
CASSLSIGGQQYF
TGTGCCAGCAGTTTATCTATAGGGGGCCAGCAGTACTTC
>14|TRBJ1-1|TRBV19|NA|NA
CASSSGTMNTEAFF
TGTGCCAGTAGCTCCGGGACAATGAACACTGAAGCTTTCTTT
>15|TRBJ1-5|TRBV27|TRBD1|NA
CASSYRDRGGWPQHF
TGTGCCAGCAGTTACCGGGACAGGGGTGGATGGCCCCAGCATTTT
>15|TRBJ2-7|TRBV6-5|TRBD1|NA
CASSPLQGAPYEQYF
TGTGCCAGCAGTCCCTTACAGGGGGCGCCGTACGAGCAGTACTTC
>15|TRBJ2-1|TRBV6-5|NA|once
CASSSGQGLYNEQFF
TGTGCCAGCAGCTCGGGGCAGGGGTTGTACAATGAGCAGTTCTTC
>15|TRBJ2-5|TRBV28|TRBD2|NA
CASSSTSGGAETQYF
TGTGCCAGCAGCTCGACTAGCGGGGGGGCCGAGACCCAGTACTTC
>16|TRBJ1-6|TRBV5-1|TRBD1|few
CASSLAGGTGVSPLHF
TGCGCCAGCAGCTTGGCCGGGGGGACAGGGGTCTCACCCCTCCACTTT
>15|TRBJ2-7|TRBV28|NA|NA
CASSLSPDGGYEQYF
TGTGCCAGCAGTTTATCTCCGGACGGGGGCTACGAGCAGTACTTC